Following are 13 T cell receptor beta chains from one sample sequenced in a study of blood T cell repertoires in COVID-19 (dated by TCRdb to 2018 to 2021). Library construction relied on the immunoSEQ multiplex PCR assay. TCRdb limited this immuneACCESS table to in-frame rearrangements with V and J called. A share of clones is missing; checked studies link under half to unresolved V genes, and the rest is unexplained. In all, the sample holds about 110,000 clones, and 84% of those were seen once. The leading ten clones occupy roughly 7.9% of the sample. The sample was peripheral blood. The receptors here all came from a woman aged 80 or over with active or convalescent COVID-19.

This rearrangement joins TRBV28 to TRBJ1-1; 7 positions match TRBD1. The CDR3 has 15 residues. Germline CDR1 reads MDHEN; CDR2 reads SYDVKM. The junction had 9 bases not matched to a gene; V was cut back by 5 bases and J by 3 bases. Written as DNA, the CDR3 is TGTGCCAGCAGTCCGTGGGACAGCAGATACACTGAAGCTTTCTTT. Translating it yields CASSPWDSRYTEAFF.

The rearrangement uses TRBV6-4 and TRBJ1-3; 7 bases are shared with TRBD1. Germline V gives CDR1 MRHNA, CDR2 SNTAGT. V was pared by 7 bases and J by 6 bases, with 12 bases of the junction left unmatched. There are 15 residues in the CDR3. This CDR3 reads CASKTGKGDENTIYF. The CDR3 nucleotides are TGTGCCAGCAAGACAGGGAAAGGGGATGAAAACACCATATATTTT.

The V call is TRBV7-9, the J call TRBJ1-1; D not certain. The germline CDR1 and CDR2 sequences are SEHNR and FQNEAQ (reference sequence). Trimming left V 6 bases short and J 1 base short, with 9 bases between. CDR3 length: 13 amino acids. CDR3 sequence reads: CASRVLGNTEAFF. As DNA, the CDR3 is TGTGCCAGCAGGGTCCTCGGGAACACTGAAGCTTTCTTT.

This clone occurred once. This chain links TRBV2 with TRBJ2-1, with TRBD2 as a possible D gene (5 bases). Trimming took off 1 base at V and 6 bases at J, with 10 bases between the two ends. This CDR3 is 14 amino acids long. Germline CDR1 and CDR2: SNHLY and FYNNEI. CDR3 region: CASSEGGRVNEQFF. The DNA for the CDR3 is TGTGCCAGCAGTGAAGGAGGGCGGGTCAATGAGCAGTTCTTC.

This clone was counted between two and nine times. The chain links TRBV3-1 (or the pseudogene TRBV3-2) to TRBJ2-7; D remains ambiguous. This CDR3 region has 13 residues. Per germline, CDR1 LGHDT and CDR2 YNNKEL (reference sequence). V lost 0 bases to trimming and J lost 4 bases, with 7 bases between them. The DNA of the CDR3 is TGTGCCAGCAGCCAAGAAGTAGTTTACGAGCAGTACTTC. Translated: CASSQEVVYEQYF.

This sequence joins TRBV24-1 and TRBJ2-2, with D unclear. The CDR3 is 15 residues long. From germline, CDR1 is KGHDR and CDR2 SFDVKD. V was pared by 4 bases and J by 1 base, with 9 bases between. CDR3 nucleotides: TGTGCCACCAGTGACCGAGTGGTGAACACCGGGGAGCTGTTTTTT. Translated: CATSDRVVNTGELFF.

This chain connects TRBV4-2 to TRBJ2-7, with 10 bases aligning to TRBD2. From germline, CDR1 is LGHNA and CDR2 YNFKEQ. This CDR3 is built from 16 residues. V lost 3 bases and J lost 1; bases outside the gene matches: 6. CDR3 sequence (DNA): TGTGCCAGCAGCCAGCAGACTAGCGGGTTATCCTACGAGCAGTACTTC. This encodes CASSQQTSGLSYEQYF.

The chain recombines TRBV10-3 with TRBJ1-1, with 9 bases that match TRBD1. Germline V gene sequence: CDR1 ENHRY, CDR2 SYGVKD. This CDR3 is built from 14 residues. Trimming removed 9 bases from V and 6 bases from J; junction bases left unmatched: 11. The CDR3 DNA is TGTGCCATGACCAAGGGGACAGGGACTTCTGAAGCTTTCTTT. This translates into CAMTKGTGTSEAFF.

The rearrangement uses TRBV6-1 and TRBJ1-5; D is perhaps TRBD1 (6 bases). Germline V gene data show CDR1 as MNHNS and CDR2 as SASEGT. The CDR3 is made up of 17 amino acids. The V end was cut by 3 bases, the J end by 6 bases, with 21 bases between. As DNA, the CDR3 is TGTGCCAGCAGTGACTTAATCGGAACAGGGTCGGCTCAGCCCCAGCATTTT. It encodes CASSDLIGTGSAQPQHF.

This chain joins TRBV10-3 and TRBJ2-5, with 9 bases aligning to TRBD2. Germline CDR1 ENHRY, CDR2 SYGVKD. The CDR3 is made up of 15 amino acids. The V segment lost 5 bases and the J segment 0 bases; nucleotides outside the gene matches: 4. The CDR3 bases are TGTGCCATCAGTAAGACTAGCGGAAACCAAGAGACCCAGTACTTC. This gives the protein CAISKTSGNQETQYF.

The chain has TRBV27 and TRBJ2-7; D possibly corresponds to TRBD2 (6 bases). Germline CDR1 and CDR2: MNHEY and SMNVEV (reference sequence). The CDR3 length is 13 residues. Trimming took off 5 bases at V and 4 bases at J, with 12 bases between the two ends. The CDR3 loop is CASSPGGAYEQYF. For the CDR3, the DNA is TGTGCCAGCAGTCCCGGCGGGGCGTACGAGCAGTACTTC.

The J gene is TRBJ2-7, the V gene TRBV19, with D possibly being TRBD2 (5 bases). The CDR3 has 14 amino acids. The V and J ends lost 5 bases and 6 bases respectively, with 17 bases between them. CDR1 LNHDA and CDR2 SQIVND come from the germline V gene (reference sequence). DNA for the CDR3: TGTGCCAGTAGTCCCCGAGGGCTTCGAGGCGAGCAGTACTTC. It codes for CASSPRGLRGEQYF.

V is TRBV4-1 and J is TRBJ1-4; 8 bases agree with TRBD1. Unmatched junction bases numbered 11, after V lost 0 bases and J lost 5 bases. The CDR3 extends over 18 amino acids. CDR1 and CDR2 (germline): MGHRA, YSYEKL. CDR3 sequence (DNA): TGCGCCAGCAGCCAAGATCCAACTGCCAGGGGGCGGAATGAAAAACTGTTTTTT. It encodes CASSQDPTARGRNEKLFF.